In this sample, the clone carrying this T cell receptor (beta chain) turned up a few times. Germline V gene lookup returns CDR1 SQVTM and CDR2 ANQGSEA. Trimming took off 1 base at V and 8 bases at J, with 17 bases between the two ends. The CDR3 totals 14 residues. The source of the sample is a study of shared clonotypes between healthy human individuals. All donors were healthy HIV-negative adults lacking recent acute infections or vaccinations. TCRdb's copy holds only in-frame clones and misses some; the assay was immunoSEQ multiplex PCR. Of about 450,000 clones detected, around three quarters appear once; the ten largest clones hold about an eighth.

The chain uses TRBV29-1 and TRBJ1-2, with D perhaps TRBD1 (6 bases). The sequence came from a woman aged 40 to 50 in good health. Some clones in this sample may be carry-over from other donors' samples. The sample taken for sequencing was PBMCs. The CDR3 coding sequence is TGCAGCGTTGAAGGAGCAGGGGCTCCTCGGGGCTACACCTTC. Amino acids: CSVEGAGAPRGYTF.